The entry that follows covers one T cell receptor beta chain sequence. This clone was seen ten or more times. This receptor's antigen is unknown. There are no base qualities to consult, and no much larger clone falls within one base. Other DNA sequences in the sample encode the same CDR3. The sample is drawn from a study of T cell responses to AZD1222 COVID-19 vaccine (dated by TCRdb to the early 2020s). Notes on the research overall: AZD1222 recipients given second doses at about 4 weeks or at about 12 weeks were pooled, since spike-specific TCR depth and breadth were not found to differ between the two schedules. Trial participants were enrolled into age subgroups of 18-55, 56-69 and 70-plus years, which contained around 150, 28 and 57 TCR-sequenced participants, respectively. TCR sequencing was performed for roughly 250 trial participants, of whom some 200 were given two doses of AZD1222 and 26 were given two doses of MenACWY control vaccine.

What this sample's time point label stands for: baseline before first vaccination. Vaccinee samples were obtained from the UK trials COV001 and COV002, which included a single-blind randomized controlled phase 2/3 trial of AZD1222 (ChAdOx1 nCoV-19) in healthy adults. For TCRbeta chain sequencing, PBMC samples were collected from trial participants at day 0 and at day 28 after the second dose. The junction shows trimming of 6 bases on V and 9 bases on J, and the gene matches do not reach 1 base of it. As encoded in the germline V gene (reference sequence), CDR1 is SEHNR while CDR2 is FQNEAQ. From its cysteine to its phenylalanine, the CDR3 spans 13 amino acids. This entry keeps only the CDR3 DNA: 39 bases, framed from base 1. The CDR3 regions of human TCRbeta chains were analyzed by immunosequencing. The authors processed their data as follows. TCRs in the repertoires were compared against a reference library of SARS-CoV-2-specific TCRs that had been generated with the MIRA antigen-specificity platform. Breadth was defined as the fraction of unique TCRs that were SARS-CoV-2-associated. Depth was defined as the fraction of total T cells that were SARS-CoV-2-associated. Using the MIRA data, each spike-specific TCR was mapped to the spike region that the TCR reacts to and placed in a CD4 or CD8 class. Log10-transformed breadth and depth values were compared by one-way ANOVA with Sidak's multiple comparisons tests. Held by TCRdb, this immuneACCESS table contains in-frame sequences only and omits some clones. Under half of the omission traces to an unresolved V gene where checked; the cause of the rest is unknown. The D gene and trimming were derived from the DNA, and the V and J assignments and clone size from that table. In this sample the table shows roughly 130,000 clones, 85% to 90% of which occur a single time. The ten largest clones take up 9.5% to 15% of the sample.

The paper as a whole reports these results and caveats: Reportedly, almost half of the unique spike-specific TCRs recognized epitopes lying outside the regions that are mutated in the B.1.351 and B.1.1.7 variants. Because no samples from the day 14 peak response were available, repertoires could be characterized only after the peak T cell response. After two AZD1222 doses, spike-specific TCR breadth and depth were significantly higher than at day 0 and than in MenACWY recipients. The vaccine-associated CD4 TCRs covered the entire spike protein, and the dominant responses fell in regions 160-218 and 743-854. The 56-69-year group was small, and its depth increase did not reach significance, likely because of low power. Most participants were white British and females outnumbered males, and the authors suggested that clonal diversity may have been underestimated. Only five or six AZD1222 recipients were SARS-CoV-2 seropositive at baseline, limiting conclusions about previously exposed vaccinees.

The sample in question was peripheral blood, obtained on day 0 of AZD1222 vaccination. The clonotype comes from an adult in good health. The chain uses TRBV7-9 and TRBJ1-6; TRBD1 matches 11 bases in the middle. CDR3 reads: CASRGTGGSPLHF. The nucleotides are TGTGCCAGCAGGGGGACAGGGGGTTCACCCCTCCACTTT.